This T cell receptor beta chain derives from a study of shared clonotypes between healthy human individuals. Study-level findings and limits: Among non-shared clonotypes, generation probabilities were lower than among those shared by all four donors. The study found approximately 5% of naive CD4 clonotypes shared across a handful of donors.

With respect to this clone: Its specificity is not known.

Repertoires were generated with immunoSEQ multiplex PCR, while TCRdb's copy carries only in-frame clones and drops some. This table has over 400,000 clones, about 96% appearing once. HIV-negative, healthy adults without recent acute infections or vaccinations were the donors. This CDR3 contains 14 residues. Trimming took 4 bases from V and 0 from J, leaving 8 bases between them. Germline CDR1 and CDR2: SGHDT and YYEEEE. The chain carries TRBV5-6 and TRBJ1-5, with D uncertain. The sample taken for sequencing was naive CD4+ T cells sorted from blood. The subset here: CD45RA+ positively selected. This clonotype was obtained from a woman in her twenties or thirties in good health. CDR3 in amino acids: CASSRGYSNQPQHF. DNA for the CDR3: TGTGCCAGCAGCCGCGGTTATAGCAATCAGCCCCAGCATTTT.